This T cell receptor beta chain was captured in a study of a mutant IDH1 vaccine in newly diagnosed glioma. Study information: Patients received vaccination from 4-6 weeks after radiotherapy alone, or with temozolomide cycles. Of treated patients, roughly 62% were men and about 38% women, averaging around 40 years. Patients got radiotherapy, temozolomide, or both beforehand, and most got both. Notes on the study in general: With respect to changes in top peripheral T cell clonotypes, pseudoprogression seemed unrelated.

Indicated time point: week 23, last vaccination. In the vaccine, a single dose held 300 ug of the mutant IDH1 20-mer peptide, along with topical imiquimod. V lost 2 bases and J lost 2; bases outside the gene matches: 5. Per germline, CDR1 MGHRA and CDR2 YSYEKL. The CDR3 has 16 amino acids. The repertoire was sequenced with immunoSEQ multiplex PCR; TCRdb's copy has only in-frame clones and lacks some. The sample has roughly 60,000 clones; roughly 85% are singletons. About this clone: Its antigen remains unknown.

The sequence was obtained from a man aged 25-45 years with glioma. The chain carries TRBV4-1 and TRBJ2-7; 11 bases are a match to TRBD2. The sequenced sample was PBMCs, obtained from a glioma patient whose treatment included an IDH1 peptide vaccine. DNA of the CDR3: TGCGCCAGCAGCCAATATCTAGCGGGGGGAACCTACGAGCAGTACTTC. It encodes CASSQYLAGGTYEQYF.